This TCR beta chain comes out of a study of identical twins. Study-wide results and limits: In cord blood, abundant beta clonotypes had fewer insertions; memory showed no trend. The analysis was cross-sectional rather than longitudinal within donors.

Looked up from germline, CDR1 is WSHSY and CDR2 is SAAADI. Trimming pared 6 bases from V and 3 bases from J, leaving 13 bases between. CDR3 length: 14 residues. Worth noting for this clonotype: The antigen remains unidentified.

The cDNA had a unique molecular identifier and a template-switch universal primer site. Each CDR3 protein gets one entry after TCRdb re-called the 5' RACE reads with MiXCR. The sample has about 340,000 distinct CDR3 sequences, roughly 12% seen once; the top ten hold 7.2%. The sample also formed part of further work on yellow fever vaccine responses in identical twins. That work contributes: Reportedly, twins showed a vaccine T cell response that looked partly convergent and partly personalized.

Source material: CD8+ T cells sorted from blood. The V gene is TRBV10-2, the J gene TRBJ2-3, with D tentatively TRBD2 (6 bases). The clonotype comes from a woman in her late teens or twenties in good health. The CDR3 DNA reads TGCGCCAGCAGCCCGACTAGAGGGACAGATACGCAGTATTTT. Translating it yields CASSPTRGTDTQYF.